These T cell receptor beta chains were read from a single sample in a study of shared clonotypes between healthy human individuals. Here immunoSEQ multiplex PCR was the method, and the copy in TCRdb shows in-frame clones only, minus some. The top ten clones hold approximately 1.7% of a sample with some 790,000 clones, roughly 72% of them seen once. Sequencing used memory CD4+ T cells sorted from blood. Receptors originate from a woman in her 30s in good health. Both conserved end residues are part of each CDR3. A D gene is named only where the DNA matches it firmly. Rows may omit the clone size; those that give it use once, few, many or a size class.

V: TRBV18; D: TRBD1; J: TRBJ1-2; length: 13; size: -; DNA: TGTGCCAGCTCCCCCGGAAACTATGACAGGGCGACCTTC; CDR3: CASSPGNYDRATF
V: TRBV11-2; D: -; J: TRBJ2-6; length: 13; size: -; DNA: TGTGCCAGCAGCTTTTCCGGGGCCAACGTCCTGACTTTC; CDR3: CASSFSGANVLTF
V: TRBV10-2; D: -; J: TRBJ1-2; length: 15; size: few; DNA: TGCGCCAGCAGTGAGCCATGGGGCGGAAACTATGGCTACACCTTC; CDR3: CASSEPWGGNYGYTF
V: TRBV4-1; D: TRBD2; J: TRBJ2-7; length: 14; size: -; DNA: TGCGCCAGCAGCCATACTAGCGGGAGTAACGAGCAGTACTTC; CDR3: CASSHTSGSNEQYF
V: TRBV18; D: -; J: TRBJ1-2; length: 15; size: -; DNA: TGTGCCAGCTCACCAATGGGGAAAGAGGCCTATGGCTACACCTTC; CDR3: CASSPMGKEAYGYTF
V: TRBV6-5; D: TRBD2; J: TRBJ2-5; length: 15; size: -; DNA: TGTGCCAGCAGTTATGAGCGGGACGTCCAAGAGACCCAGTACTTC; CDR3: CASSYERDVQETQYF
V: TRBV2; D: -; J: TRBJ1-3; length: 14; size: -; DNA: TGTGCCAGCAGTGAAAGGAGGAAAGGAAACACCATATATTTT; CDR3: CASSERRKGNTIYF
V: TRBV28; D: -; J: TRBJ2-1; length: 16; size: -; DNA: TGTGCCAGCAGTGAAGCAGGGGCCGCCGAAGGCAATGAGCAGTTCTTC; CDR3: CASSEAGAAEGNEQFF
V: TRBV5-1; D: -; J: TRBJ2-1; length: 15; size: many; DNA: TGCGCCAGTTCCCGGGACACCTTCTCCTACAATGAGCAGTTCTTC; CDR3: CASSRDTFSYNEQFF
V: TRBV5-4; D: -; J: TRBJ2-7; length: 15; size: -; DNA: TGTGCCAGCAGCTTGTACCGGGCCGTCGGGGGCGAGCAGTACTTC; CDR3: CASSLYRAVGGEQYF
V: TRBV7-6; D: TRBD2; J: TRBJ2-2; length: 15; size: -; DNA: TGTGCCAGCAGCCCGGGACTAGAATACACCGGGGAGCTGTTTTTT; CDR3: CASSPGLEYTGELFF
V: TRBV19; D: -; J: TRBJ1-2; length: 15; size: -; DNA: TGTGCCAGTAGTTCCCGGACAGCTGGGTGGTATGGCTACACCTTC; CDR3: CASSSRTAGWYGYTF
V: TRBV19; D: TRBD1; J: TRBJ1-5; length: 18; size: -; DNA: TGTGCCAGTAGTTCCAACCGGGACAGTTGGAATAGCAATCAGCCCCAGCATTTT; CDR3: CASSSNRDSWNSNQPQHF
V: TRBV5-1; D: -; J: TRBJ2-1; length: 14; size: -; DNA: TGCGCCAGCAGCTTGGGGGCCTGGGGCAGTGAGCAGTTCTTC; CDR3: CASSLGAWGSEQFF
V: TRBV4-1; D: -; J: TRBJ1-4; length: 13; size: -; DNA: TGCGCCAGCAGCCAAGACTTGAATGAAAAACTGTTTTTT; CDR3: CASSQDLNEKLFF
V: TRBV11-2; D: TRBD1; J: TRBJ1-2; length: 13; size: -; DNA: TGTGCCACCGCGACAGGGGAGGCCTATGGCTACACCTTC; CDR3: CATATGEAYGYTF